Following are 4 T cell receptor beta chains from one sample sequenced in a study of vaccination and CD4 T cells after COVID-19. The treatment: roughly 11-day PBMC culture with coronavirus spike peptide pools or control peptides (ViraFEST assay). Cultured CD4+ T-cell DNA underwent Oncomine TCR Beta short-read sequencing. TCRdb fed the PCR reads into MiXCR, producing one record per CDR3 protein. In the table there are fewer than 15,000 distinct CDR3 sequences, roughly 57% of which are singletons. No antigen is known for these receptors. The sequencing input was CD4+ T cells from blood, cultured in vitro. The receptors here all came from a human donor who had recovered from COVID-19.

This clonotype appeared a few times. CDR3 loop: CASSIGSGKSYNEQFF. The CDR3 DNA reads as TGTGCCAGTAGTATTGGTAGCGGGAAATCCTACAATGAGCAGTTCTTC. This rearrangement joins TRBV19 to TRBJ2-1; 8 bases agree with TRBD2. Trimming took 3 bases from V and 1 from J; bases not matched to a gene: 5. In germline, CDR1 is LNHDA, CDR2 SQIVND (reference sequence). The CDR3 spans 16 residues.

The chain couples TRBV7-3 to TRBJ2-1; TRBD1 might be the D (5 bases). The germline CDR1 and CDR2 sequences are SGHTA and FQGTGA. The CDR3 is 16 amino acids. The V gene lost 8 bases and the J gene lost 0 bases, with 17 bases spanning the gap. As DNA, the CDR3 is TGTGCCAGCTGCCCTGTAGGGGATCCCTCCTACAATGAGCAGTTCTTC. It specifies CASCPVGDPSYNEQFF.

CDR3: CASTRQGFAEAFF. The CDR3 DNA follows: TGTGCCAGCACCCGGCAAGGGTTTGCTGAAGCTTTCTTT. The chain has TRBV7-9 and TRBJ1-1; D not certain. The CDR3 consists of 13 residues. CDR1 is SEHNR and CDR2 is FQNEAQ in the germline V gene (reference sequence). The V and J ends lost 7 bases and 6 bases respectively, with 15 bases between them.

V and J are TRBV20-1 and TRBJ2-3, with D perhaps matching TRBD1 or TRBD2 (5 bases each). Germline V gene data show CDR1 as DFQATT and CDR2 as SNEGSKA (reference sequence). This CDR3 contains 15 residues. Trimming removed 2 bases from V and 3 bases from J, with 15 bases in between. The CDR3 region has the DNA TGCAGTGCTAGATCGAGGGGCGAACGGACAGATACGCAGTATTTT. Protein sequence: CSARSRGERTDTQYF.